These 30 T cell receptor beta chains originate from one sample sequenced in a study of blood T cell repertoires in COVID-19 (dated by TCRdb to 2020 to 2022). The method was the immunoSEQ multiplex PCR assay. Not all clones reach the TCRdb copy of this immuneACCESS table, which keeps in-frame sequences only. Checked studies attribute under half of the gap to unresolved V genes and leave the rest unexplained. The sample data list approximately 290,000 clones, and 70% to 90% of these were observed just once. 0.87% of the sample is in the top ten clones. The sample consisted of peripheral blood. The receptors come from a human donor with COVID-19, enrolled during active disease. The donor label of this sample is uncertain.

The chain has TRBV5-4 and TRBJ2-1; TRBD2 agrees at 10 bases. V lost 3 bases and J lost 4; bases outside the gene matches: 4. CDR1 is SGHNT, CDR2 YYREEE, per germline (reference sequence). The CDR3 sequence is 15 residues long. The CDR3 DNA reads TGTGCCAGCAGCTCAAAACTAGCGGGGTACAATGAGCAGTTCTTC. It translates to CASSSKLAGYNEQFF.

This clone was picked up one time. The CDR3 region is CAWSVDPGGTGELFF. CDR3 nucleotides: TGTGCCTGGAGTGTAGACCCAGGGGGTACCGGGGAGCTGTTTTTT. J is TRBJ2-2 and V is TRBV30, with 7 bases aligning to TRBD1. J was trimmed by 5 bases and V by 0 bases; bases with no gene match: 6. Germline values: CDR1 GTSNPN, CDR2 SVGIG (reference sequence). The CDR3 contains 15 residues.

The chain combines TRBV18 with TRBJ1-4, with 11 bases identical to TRBD1. Germline V gene lookup returns CDR1 KGHSH and CDR2 LQKENI. With V trimmed by 0 bases and J by 8 bases, 5 bases remained unmatched. This CDR3 comprises 16 residues. CDR3 DNA sequence: TGTGCCAGCTCACCACCGCTGGACAGGGGGCGCGAAAAACTGTTTTTT. This encodes CASSPPLDRGREKLFF.

The V call is TRBV5-1, the J call TRBJ2-7; TRBD2 might be the D (5 bases). V was trimmed by 0 bases and J by 5 bases, leaving 18 bases between them. CDR3 length: 16 residues. Germline CDR1 reads SGHRS; CDR2 reads YFSETQ. The CDR3 bases are TGCGCCAGCAGCTTGGCTGTTCGCGGCGGGTCCGACGAGCAGTACTTC. Its protein is CASSLAVRGGSDEQYF.

This rearrangement joins TRBV9 to TRBJ1-6; possible D gene TRBD1, 5 bases. This CDR3 region has 14 residues. V was clipped by 4 bases and J by 8 bases, with 13 bases between them. Germline V gene lookup returns CDR1 SGDLS and CDR2 YYNGEE. CDR3 sequence (DNA): TGTGCCAGCAGCCCGGGGGGACCCGATTCACCCCTCCACTTT. Amino acids: CASSPGGPDSPLHF.

V usage is TRBV7-3 and J usage is TRBJ2-7; the D gene is possibly TRBD1 (6 bases). This CDR3 has 15 residues. Germline V gene lookup returns CDR1 SGHTA and CDR2 FQGTGA. V shed 1 base and J shed 2 bases, with 12 bases lying between them. This CDR3 is CASSLSSAGAYEQYF. CDR3 nucleotides: TGTGCCAGCAGCTTAAGCTCGGCAGGGGCCTACGAGCAGTACTTC.

The chain has TRBV18 and TRBJ2-7; D possibly corresponds to TRBD1 (6 bases). This CDR3 region has 14 residues. Trimming left V 3 bases short and J 4 bases short, with 13 bases between. Germline V CDR1 and CDR2: KGHSH, LQKENI. DNA for the CDR3: TGTGCCAGCTCACCTCCATCTGGACAGTACGAGCAGTACTTC. Translating it yields CASSPPSGQYEQYF.

As DNA, the CDR3 is TGTGCCAGCAGTCGACAGGGGCCGGGAGAGCAGTACTTC. It codes for CASSRQGPGEQYF. The rearrangement links TRBV27 to TRBJ2-7; 8 nucleotides align to TRBD1. J lost 7 bases, V lost 5 bases, and 7 bases had no gene match. The CDR3 contains 13 residues. Germline V gene lookup returns CDR1 MNHEY and CDR2 SMNVEV (reference sequence).

The V gene is TRBV7-9, the J gene TRBJ2-7, with D perhaps TRBD2 (6 bases). CDR1 and CDR2 from the germline V gene are SEHNR and FQNEAQ (reference sequence). The CDR3 length is 15 residues. Trimming took 1 base from V and 6 from J, leaving 16 bases between them. CDR3 in amino acids: CASSLGGGKPSEQYF. In nucleotides, the CDR3 is TGTGCCAGCAGCTTAGGGGGCGGGAAACCTTCCGAGCAGTACTTC.

The chain combines TRBV3-1 (or the pseudogene TRBV3-2) with TRBJ2-7; D gene uncertain. The CDR3 spans 13 residues. Germline V gives CDR1 LGHDT, CDR2 YNNKEL (reference sequence). Trimming left V 0 bases short and J 3 bases short, with 6 bases between. DNA of the CDR3: TGTGCCAGCAGCCAAGACAAGCGCTACGAGCAGTACTTC. This codes for CASSQDKRYEQYF.

The rearrangement uses TRBV5-4 and TRBJ2-2; D might be TRBD1 (5 bases). V shed 6 bases and J shed 5 bases, with 14 bases lying between them. Germline assignment: CDR1 SGHNT and CDR2 YYREEE (reference sequence). The CDR3 extends over 14 amino acids. The CDR3 region has the DNA TGTGCCAGCACCTCAATTGGGGCAACCGGGGAGCTGTTTTTT. It is translated as CASTSIGATGELFF.

This clone has just a few counts. The chain couples TRBV6-5 to TRBJ2-3; D perhaps matches TRBD2 (5 bases). Germline V gene lookup returns CDR1 MNHEY and CDR2 SVGAGI. V was clipped by 2 bases and J by 0 bases, with 6 bases between them. The CDR3 length is 14 residues. CDR3 amino acids: CASSYGGSTDTQYF. The CDR3 DNA is TGTGCCAGCAGTTACGGCGGGAGCACAGATACGCAGTATTTT.

This chain links TRBV7-9 with TRBJ1-4, with D maybe TRBD1 (5 bases). Between the trimmed V and J ends, which lost 3 bases and 4 bases, there was a span of 15 bases. The CDR3 covers 16 residues. CDR1 is SEHNR and CDR2 is FQNEAQ in the germline V gene (reference sequence). CDR3 region: CASSFLGLPGNEKLFF. CDR3 DNA: TGTGCCAGCAGCTTTCTGGGGCTTCCCGGTAATGAAAAACTGTTTTTT.

The CDR3 nucleotides are TGTGCCACCAGTGATTTGCTCCCACTGGGCGGGAGGGCCGAGACCCAGTACTTC. This translates into CATSDLLPLGGRAETQYF. The chain recombines TRBV24-1 with TRBJ2-5; TRBD2 matches at 9 bases. CDR3 size: 18 residues. Trimming cost V 0 bases and J 5 bases; bases outside gene matches: 12. CDR1 and CDR2 from the germline V gene are KGHDR and SFDVKD.

The V call is TRBV6-5, the J call TRBJ1-2; 7 nucleotides align to TRBD1. The CDR3 has 14 amino acids. Losses at the gene ends were 5 bases for V and 4 bases for J; bases not matched to a gene: 7. Per the germline V gene, CDR1 is MNHEY and CDR2 is SVGAGI. The chain's CDR3 is CASSNRGFGYGYTF. The CDR3 coding sequence is TGTGCCAGCAGTAACAGGGGTTTTGGCTATGGCTACACCTTC.

The CDR3 DNA reads as TGCGCCAGCAGCCATACTAGGGAGCCGAACACTGAAGCTTTCTTT. Protein product: CASSHTREPNTEAFF. The rearrangement uses TRBV4-1 and TRBJ1-1; D gene uncertain. The CDR3 is 15 amino acids. V lost 3 bases and J lost 1, with 12 bases in between. Germline CDR1 MGHRA, CDR2 YSYEKL.

This chain connects TRBV15 to TRBJ2-1, with D perhaps matching TRBD2 (6 bases). The CDR3 extends over 13 amino acids. V dropped 3 bases and J dropped 7 bases, with 10 bases sitting between them. The germline gives CDR1 LNHNV, CDR2 YYDKDF (reference sequence). The CDR3 sequence: CATSRTSLNEQFF. The CDR3 region has the DNA TGTGCCACCAGCAGGACTAGTTTAAATGAGCAGTTCTTC.

The chain is built from TRBV7-2 and TRBJ2-3, with 8 positions matching TRBD2. The germline CDR1 and CDR2 sequences are SGHTA and FQGNSA. The CDR3 is 19 residues long. J gave up 4 bases and V 5 bases, and 20 bases lay outside the gene matches. The CDR3 nucleotides read TGTGCCAGCAGCGCCCCGGCCCCTAGCGGGTTCTGGCGGGCAGATACGCAGTATTTT. Translation gives CASSAPAPSGFWRADTQYF.

This clone has more than one count but fewer than ten. The gene calls are TRBV28 and TRBJ2-7; 9 positions match TRBD1. Germline values: CDR1 MDHEN, CDR2 SYDVKM. J gave up 8 bases and V 2 bases, and 7 bases lay outside the gene matches. The CDR3 has 14 amino acids. The CDR3 loop reads CASSLRDRVNKQYF. Here the CDR3 DNA reads TGTGCCAGCAGTTTAAGGGACAGGGTGAACAAGCAGTACTTC.

The V call is TRBV12-5, the J call TRBJ2-2, with 8 nucleotides matching TRBD1. CDR1 is LGHNT, CDR2 FRNRAP, per germline. V lost 6 bases and J lost 0; bases outside the gene matches: 3. There are 15 residues in the CDR3. This chain's CDR3 is CASGPGQANTGELFF. The CDR3 region has the DNA TGTGCTAGTGGCCCGGGACAGGCGAACACCGGGGAGCTGTTTTTT.

The chain couples TRBV4-3 to TRBJ1-4; D unclear. The germline V and J ends were trimmed by 0 bases and 8 bases, with 13 bases remaining between them. CDR3 length equals 15 residues. Germline CDR1 and CDR2: LGHNA and YSLEER. CDR3 DNA sequence: TGCGCCAGCAGCCAAGATGGTACGCGCGGGGAAAAACTGTTTTTT. It specifies CASSQDGTRGEKLFF.

This clone was recorded many times. The chain links TRBV11-3 to TRBJ2-7; 10 nucleotides agree with TRBD1. The trim removed 5 bases at V and 3 bases at J, leaving 1 base unmatched. CDR1 is SGHNT, CDR2 YENEEA, per germline. CDR3 length: 13 residues. This chain's CDR3 is CASSRTGGYEQYF. Here the CDR3 DNA reads TGTGCCAGCAGCCGGACAGGGGGCTACGAGCAGTACTTC.

The CDR3 sequence: CASSFSGYEQYF. The CDR3 nucleotides read TGTGCCAGCAGCTTCTCCGGTTACGAGCAGTACTTC. The chain joins TRBV11-1 to TRBJ2-7, with unresolved D. The CDR3 runs to 12 residues. V shed 3 bases and J shed 4 bases, with 7 bases lying between them. The V gene's germline CDR1 is SGHAT and CDR2 FQDESV (reference sequence). Full variable domain (outside the CDR3, taken from reference TRBV11-1 and TRBJ2-7): EAEVAQSPRYKITEKSQAVAFWCDPISGHATLYWYRQILGQGPELLVQFQDESVVDDSQLPKDRFSAERLKGVDSTLKIQPAELGDSAMYLCASSFSGYEQYFGPGTRLTVT.

This clone was counted a single time. This chain connects TRBV27 to TRBJ1-5, with D unclear. The CDR3 is 15 amino acids. Looked up from germline, CDR1 is MNHEY and CDR2 is SMNVEV (reference sequence). Trimming shortened V by 1 base and J by 3 bases, and 10 bases separated the two germline ends. As DNA, the CDR3 is TGTGCCAGCAGTTTATTTGACGGAGACAATCAGCCCCAGCATTTT. This gives the protein CASSLFDGDNQPQHF.

This clone appeared once. The rearrangement joins TRBV5-1 to TRBJ2-1, with D tentatively TRBD1 (6 bases). Per germline, CDR1 SGHRS and CDR2 YFSETQ. The V end was cut by 2 bases, the J end by 2 bases, with 11 bases between. This CDR3 region has 15 residues. The CDR3 DNA is TGCGCCAGCAGCTTATTCAGGGGCACCTACAATGAGCAGTTCTTC. It yields the protein CASSLFRGTYNEQFF.

The V and J genes are TRBV18 and TRBJ1-6; TRBD1 agrees at 8 bases. This CDR3 is 17 amino acids long. Trimming removed 5 bases from V and 6 bases from J; junction bases left unmatched: 12. Germline CDR1 KGHSH, CDR2 LQKENI. CDR3 sequence reads: CASSESGGVNLNSPLHF. The CDR3 DNA follows: TGTGCCAGCTCAGAGTCAGGGGGCGTCAACCTTAATTCACCCCTCCACTTT.

V gene TRBV28 combines with J gene TRBJ1-3; no clear D gene. This CDR3 region has 14 residues. Germline V gene sequence: CDR1 MDHEN, CDR2 SYDVKM. The V end was cut by 3 bases, the J end by 2 bases, with 8 bases between. CDR3 sequence: CASSFTRAGNTIYF. In DNA, the CDR3 is TGTGCCAGCAGTTTTACCCGGGCTGGAAACACCATATATTTT.

The rearrangement joins TRBV27 to TRBJ1-1; D is ambiguous. There are 15 residues in the CDR3. Germline lookup yields CDR1 MNHEY and CDR2 SMNVEV (reference sequence). Trimming shortened V by 6 bases and J by 0 bases, and 14 bases separated the two germline ends. This CDR3 reads CASSLYRALNTEAFF. The CDR3 nucleotides read TGTGCCAGCAGCCTGTATCGAGCCCTGAACACTGAAGCTTTCTTT.

The rearrangement joins TRBV18 to TRBJ1-1, with D hard to call. CDR3 length: 12 amino acids. Germline V lookup: CDR1 KGHSH, CDR2 LQKENI. Between the trimmed V and J ends, which lost 4 bases and 4 bases, there was a span of 7 bases. CDR3 sequence: CASSRDPTEAFF. CDR3 DNA: TGTGCCAGCTCACGAGATCCCACTGAAGCTTTCTTT.

This clone is a singleton in its sample. V gene TRBV5-1 combines with J gene TRBJ1-5; possible D gene TRBD1, 6 bases. The CDR3 sequence is 15 residues long. V was cut by 1 base and J by 3 bases, with 11 bases left in between. Germline-derived CDR1 and CDR2 are SGHRS and YFSETQ. CDR3 DNA sequence: TGCGCCAGCAGCTTGTCCGCAGGGGCCAATCAGCCCCAGCATTTT. Its translation is CASSLSAGANQPQHF.